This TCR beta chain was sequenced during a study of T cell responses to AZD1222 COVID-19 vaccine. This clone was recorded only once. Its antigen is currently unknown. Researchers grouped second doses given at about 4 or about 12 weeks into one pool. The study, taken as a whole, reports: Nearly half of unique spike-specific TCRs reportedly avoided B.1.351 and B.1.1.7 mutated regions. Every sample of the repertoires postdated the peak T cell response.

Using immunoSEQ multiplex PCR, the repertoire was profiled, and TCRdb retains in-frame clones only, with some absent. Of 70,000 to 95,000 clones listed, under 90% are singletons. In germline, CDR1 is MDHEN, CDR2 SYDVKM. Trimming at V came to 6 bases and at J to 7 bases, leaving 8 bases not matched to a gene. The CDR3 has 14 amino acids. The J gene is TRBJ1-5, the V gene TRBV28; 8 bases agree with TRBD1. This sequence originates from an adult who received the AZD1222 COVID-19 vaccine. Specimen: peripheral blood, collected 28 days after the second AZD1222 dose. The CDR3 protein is CASRQGGDGQPQHF. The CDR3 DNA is TGTGCCAGCAGACAGGGGGGGGACGGACAGCCCCAGCATTTT.